One sample yielded the 4 T cell receptor beta chains listed below, sequenced in a study of graft-versus-host responses after intestinal transplantation. The protocol was immunoSEQ multiplex PCR, while the TCRdb copy is restricted to in-frame clones and leaves out a portion. The data show around 19,000 clones, about a third seen once. The specimen was alloreactive CD4+ T cells from a mixed lymphocyte reaction culture, collected before transplantation. The subset denotes: CFSE-low proliferating T cells sorted from roughly six-day pre-transplant mixed lymphocyte reaction (GvH or HvG direction). The receptors were sampled from a human patient who was an organ donor for intestinal transplantation.

The chain employs TRBV19 and TRBJ1-4, with 11 bases identical to TRBD1. This CDR3 is 16 amino acids long. Germline CDR1 reads LNHDA; CDR2 reads SQIVND (reference sequence). The V gene end was trimmed by 4 bases and the J gene end by 8 bases; junction bases not matched to a gene: 9. CDR3 in amino acids: CASSKWTGGATEKLFF. CDR3 coding DNA: TGTGCCAGTAGTAAATGGACAGGGGGCGCAACCGAAAAACTGTTTTTT.

The CDR3: CAWSGLAGVNSYEQYF. The CDR3 DNA follows: TGTGCCTGGAGTGGACTAGCGGGGGTGAACTCCTACGAGCAGTACTTC. The chain joins TRBV30 to TRBJ2-7; 12 positions agree with TRBD2. The CDR3 is 16 amino acids. Germline V gives CDR1 GTSNPN, CDR2 SVGIG (reference sequence). Losses at the gene ends were 1 base for V and 0 bases for J; bases not matched to a gene: 4.

This clone was found a few times. The chain uses TRBV4-2 and TRBJ2-5; D ambiguous. The V and J ends lost 5 bases and 0 bases respectively, with 10 bases between them. This CDR3 comprises 14 residues. Germline values: CDR1 LGHNA, CDR2 YNFKEQ. The CDR3, as DNA: TGTGCCAGCAGCTTAGACACCTACCAAGAGACCCAGTACTTC. Encoded protein: CASSLDTYQETQYF.

In its sample, this clone ranks as medium-sized (0.01 to 0.1%). The DNA of the CDR3 is TGTGCCAGCAGGCGCGACGGATACTATGGCTACACCTTC. Its protein product is CASRRDGYYGYTF. The chain combines TRBV6-5 with TRBJ1-2, with D unresolved. In germline, CDR1 is MNHEY, CDR2 SVGAGI. Trimming left V 6 bases short and J 3 bases short, with 11 bases between. CDR3 length: 13 amino acids.